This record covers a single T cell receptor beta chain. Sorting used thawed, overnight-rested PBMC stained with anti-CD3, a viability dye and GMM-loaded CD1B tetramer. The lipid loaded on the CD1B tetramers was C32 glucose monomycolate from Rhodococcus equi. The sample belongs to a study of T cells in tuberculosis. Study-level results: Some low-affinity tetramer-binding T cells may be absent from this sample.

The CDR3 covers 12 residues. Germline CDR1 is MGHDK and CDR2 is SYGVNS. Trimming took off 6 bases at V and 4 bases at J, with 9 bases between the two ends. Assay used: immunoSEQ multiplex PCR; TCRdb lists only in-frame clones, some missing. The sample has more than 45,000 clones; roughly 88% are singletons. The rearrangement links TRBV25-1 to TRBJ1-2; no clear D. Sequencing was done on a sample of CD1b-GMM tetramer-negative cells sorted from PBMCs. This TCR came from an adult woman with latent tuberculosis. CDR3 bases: TGTGCCAGCAGGGGCTCTGGCTATGGCTACACCTTC. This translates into CASRGSGYGYTF.